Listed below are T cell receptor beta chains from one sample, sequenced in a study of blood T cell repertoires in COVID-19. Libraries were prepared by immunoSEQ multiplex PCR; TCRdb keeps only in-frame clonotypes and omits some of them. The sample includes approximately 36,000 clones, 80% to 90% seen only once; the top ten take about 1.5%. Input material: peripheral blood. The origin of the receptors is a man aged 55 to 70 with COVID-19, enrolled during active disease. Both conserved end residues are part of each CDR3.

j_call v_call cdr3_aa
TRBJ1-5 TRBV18 CASSPGGYSNQPQHF
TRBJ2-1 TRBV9 CASSLRNEQFF
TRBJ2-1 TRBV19 CASSGLGGLGYNEQFF
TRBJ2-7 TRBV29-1 CSVKGVSSYEQYF
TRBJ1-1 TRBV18 CASSPGRVYEAFF
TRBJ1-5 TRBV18 CASSSDIGRNQPQHF
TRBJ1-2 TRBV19 CASSMGANYGYTF
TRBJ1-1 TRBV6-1 CASSEFLGRDPEAFF
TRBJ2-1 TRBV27 CASSKAGLAGVQFF
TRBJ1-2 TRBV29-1 CSVEWQEALGYTF
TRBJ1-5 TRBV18 CASSPPSLMAENQPQHF
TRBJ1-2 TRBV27 CASSFWAGDYGYTF
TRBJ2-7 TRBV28 CASSSAGDYEQYF
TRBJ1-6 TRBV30 CAWSVVSSYNSPLHF
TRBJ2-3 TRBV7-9 CASSLGGNTQYF
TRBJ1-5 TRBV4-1 CASSPRALLNQPQHF
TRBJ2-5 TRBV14 CASSRGETQYF
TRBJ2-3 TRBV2 CASRIRVGDTQYF
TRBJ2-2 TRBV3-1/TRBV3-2 CASSQTLSGLAGVGSTGELFF
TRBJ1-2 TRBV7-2 CASSPDAARGYGYTF
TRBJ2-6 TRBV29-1 CSVVASSGANVLTF
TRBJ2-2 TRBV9 CASSVDIGELFF
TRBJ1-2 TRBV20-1 CSAILQKGYTF
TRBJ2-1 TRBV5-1 CASSLVGSGRAYNNEQFF
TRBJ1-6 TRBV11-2 CASSLEGQAVSSPLHF
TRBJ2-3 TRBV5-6 CASSLGQGVGDTQYF
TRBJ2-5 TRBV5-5 CASSLEYRTGAETQYF
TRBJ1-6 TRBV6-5 CASSYSYRLNSPLHF
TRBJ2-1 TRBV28 CASTLLAGGPREQFF
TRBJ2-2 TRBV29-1 CSVKTGSAGELFF
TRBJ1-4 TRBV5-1 CASSFGGSNEKLFF
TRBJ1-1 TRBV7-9 CASASRGNTEAFF
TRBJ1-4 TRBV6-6 CASSTRGGGEKLFF
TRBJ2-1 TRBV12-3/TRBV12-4 CASSWTGGNEQFF
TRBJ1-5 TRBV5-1 CASSLDSPNQPQHF
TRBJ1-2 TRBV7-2 CASSDRGGYGYTF
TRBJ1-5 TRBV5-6 CASSPRGGGNQPQHF
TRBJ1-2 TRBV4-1 CASSQTTSGNYGYTF
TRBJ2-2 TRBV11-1 CASSSRTGATGELFF
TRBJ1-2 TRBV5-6 CASSFRQRNGYTF
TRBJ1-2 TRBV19 CASSTTGEYGYTF
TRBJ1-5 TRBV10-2 CASRGSGGGRQPQHF
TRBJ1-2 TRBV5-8 CASSQDRAKGYTF
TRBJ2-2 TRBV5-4 CASSQGLAGAANTGELFF
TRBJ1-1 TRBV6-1 CASSEAGGTEAFF
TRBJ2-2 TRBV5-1 CASRSLLNTGELFF
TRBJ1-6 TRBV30 CAWSPPGLSYSPLHF
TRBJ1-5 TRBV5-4 CASSLRQGGPLGNQPQHF
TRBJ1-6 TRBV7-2 CASSHSRDSNSPLHF
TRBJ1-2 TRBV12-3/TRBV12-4 CASSPRQDYGYTF
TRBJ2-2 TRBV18 CASSPDRGGTNTGELFF
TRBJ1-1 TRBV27 CASSSRQGTPEAFF
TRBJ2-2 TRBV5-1 CASSLGITGGNTGELFF
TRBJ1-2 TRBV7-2 CASSEQASNYGYTF
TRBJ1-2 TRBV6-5 CASSRYRGENYGYTF
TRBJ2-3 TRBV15 CATSRAGQGTDTQYF
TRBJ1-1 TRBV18 CASSPVEQPNTEAFF
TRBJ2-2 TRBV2 CASSLQGAKNTGELFF
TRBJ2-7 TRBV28 CASRSRDRWSYEQYF